The rows below give T cell receptor beta chains drawn from one sample of a study of blood T cell repertoires in COVID-19. TCRdb's copy holds only in-frame clones and misses some; the assay was immunoSEQ multiplex PCR. Found here are about 150,000 clones, about 80% of them singletons; the top ten hold roughly a tenth. Sequenced input: peripheral blood. These receptors were taken from a man in his 70s with active or convalescent COVID-19. The CDR3 runs from the conserved cysteine through the conserved F or W. A D gene is named only where the DNA matches it firmly. The size field is filled for only some rows; it gives once, few, many or a size class.

TRBV14	TRBJ1-2	-	-	TGTGCCAGCAGCCAAGTAACGCAGAGGATAGGCTACACCTTC	CASSQVTQRIGYTF
TRBV7-9	TRBJ1-1	-	TRBD1	TGTGCCAGCAGCTTCTGGACAGGGACGAACACTGAAGCTTTCTTT	CASSFWTGTNTEAFF
TRBV7-2	TRBJ2-7	-	-	TGTGCCAGCAGCTCAGGGTCCCAGGTTCCCCTAGAGCAGTACTTC	CASSSGSQVPLEQYF
TRBV6-5	TRBJ1-1	-	TRBD1	TGTGCCAGCACCGCTGACAGGGGGAGGGACACTGAAGCTTTCTTT	CASTADRGRDTEAFF
TRBV30	TRBJ1-4	-	-	TGTGCCTGGAGCGAGGGCGGGGATGAAAAACTGTTTTTT	CAWSEGGDEKLFF
TRBV6-2/TRBV6-3	TRBJ1-6	-	TRBD1	TGTGCCAGCAGTCCCCGACAGGGAAAGGAAGTTAGTTCACCCCTCCACTTT	CASSPRQGKEVSSPLHF
TRBV2	TRBJ2-1	-	-	TGTGCCAGCAGTGAGGATAGGAGCTCCTACAATGAGCAGTTCTTC	CASSEDRSSYNEQFF
TRBV5-1	TRBJ1-2	-	TRBD1	TGCGCCAGCAGCTTGGGGGATGACGGCGGCCAGGGGGTCTCCTATGGCTACACCTTC	CASSLGDDGGQGVSYGYTF
TRBV2	TRBJ1-5	-	-	TGTGCCAGCAGCCCAGGGTTTAGCAATCAGCCCCAGCATTTT	CASSPGFSNQPQHF
TRBV4-3	TRBJ2-3	-	TRBD1	TGCGCCAGCAGCCCTAGACAGGGTCCAGATACGCAGTATTTT	CASSPRQGPDTQYF
TRBV18	TRBJ1-1	-	TRBD1	TGTGCCAGCTCACCGACAGGGCGGAGCACTGAAGCTTTCTTT	CASSPTGRSTEAFF
TRBV6-5	TRBJ2-7	-	TRBD1	TGTGCCAGCAGTTACTCGTGGGACAGGGCTGACTACGAGCAGTACTTC	CASSYSWDRADYEQYF
TRBV28	TRBJ1-1	-	TRBD1	TGTGCCAGCAGTTTGGCGCAAAGGACAGGTCAGGGTGAAGCTTTCTTT	CASSLAQRTGQGEAFF
TRBV19	TRBJ2-6	-	TRBD1	TGTGCCAGTAGTACCACAGGGGTCGGGGCCAACGTCCTGACTTTC	CASSTTGVGANVLTF
TRBV2	TRBJ1-2	-	TRBD1	TGTGCCAGCAGTGGGGACAGGGGGCTCCCACCTTATGGCTACACCTTC	CASSGDRGLPPYGYTF
TRBV6-5	TRBJ2-5	-	TRBD2	TGTGCCAGCAGTTATGGCGGGAGGTGGGAGACCCAGTACTTC	CASSYGGRWETQYF
TRBV19	TRBJ2-2	once	-	TGTGCCGTCACCGCTCGAGGGATCGGTGGAGGTACCGGGGAGCTGTTTTTT	CAVTARGIGGGTGELFF
TRBV6-5	TRBJ2-2	-	-	TGTGCCAGCAGTTATCAGATCCCGAACACCGGGGAGCTGTTTTTT	CASSYQIPNTGELFF
TRBV19	TRBJ2-1	-	-	TGTGCCAGTAGTGCCCCGGGTGATGTGTCCTACAATGAGCAGTTCTTC	CASSAPGDVSYNEQFF
TRBV5-1	TRBJ1-4	-	TRBD1	TGCGCCAGCAGCGTGGGGACAGCCGATGAAAAACTGTTTTTT	CASSVGTADEKLFF
TRBV7-2	TRBJ1-2	-	-	TGTGCCAGCAGGGAGGCCATAATGGGAAACTATGGCTACACCTTC	CASREAIMGNYGYTF
TRBV6-6	TRBJ2-3	-	-	TGTGCCAGCAGTCCTCTGCGGCCAGGGTCAGCATCGGATACGCAGTATTTT	CASSPLRPGSASDTQYF
TRBV6-5	TRBJ1-2	-	-	TGTGCCAGCAGTTACTCTCCAGGGAACTATGGCTACACCTTC	CASSYSPGNYGYTF
TRBV7-2	TRBJ1-5	-	-	TGTGCCAGCAGCCATCGGGCGGACAGAGGCAATCAGCCCCAGCATTTT	CASSHRADRGNQPQHF
TRBV28	TRBJ1-5	-	-	TGTGCCAGCAGTTTCCCTCCAGGTCAAGGCAATCAGCCCCAGCATTTT	CASSFPPGQGNQPQHF
TRBV9	TRBJ1-1	-	-	TGTGCCAGCAGCGTCACCGGGGGAGGGAACACTGAAGCTTTCTTT	CASSVTGGGNTEAFF
TRBV18	TRBJ1-2	-	-	TGTGCCAGCTCACCCCAACGGGTTCCAGCTAACTATGGCTACACCTTC	CASSPQRVPANYGYTF
TRBV5-5	TRBJ2-7	-	-	TGTGCCAGCAGCCCATCGACAGGATTCAACTCCTACGAGCAGTACTTC	CASSPSTGFNSYEQYF
TRBV11-2	TRBJ2-2	-	TRBD1	TGTGCCAGCAGCTTAGGTCGGACAGGGAGCACCGGGGAGCTGTTTTTT	CASSLGRTGSTGELFF
TRBV29-1	TRBJ1-1	-	-	TGCGGAGGGGGGAGGGGTTCAGACACTGAAGCTTTCTTT	CGGGRGSDTEAFF
TRBV14	TRBJ2-7	few	TRBD1	TGTGCCAGCAGCCAAGGTCACAGGGGTATTAAGTTCCACGAGCAGTACTTC	CASSQGHRGIKFHEQYF
TRBV5-4	TRBJ2-6	once	-	TGTGCCAGCAGCTTGGAGGGGGCTGGGGCCAACGTCCTGACTTTC	CASSLEGAGANVLTF
TRBV28	TRBJ2-7	-	-	TGTGCCACCTATCAGCGCGGTGGGTTCAATTACGAGCAGTACTTC	CATYQRGGFNYEQYF
TRBV11-2	TRBJ2-6	-	TRBD1	TGTGCCAGCAGGGAAATGACAGGGGGCTATCTCCTGACTTTC	CASREMTGGYLLTF
TRBV7-8	TRBJ1-2	-	-	TGTGCCAGCAGCTTTTCCCGAGACTATGGCTACACCTTC	CASSFSRDYGYTF
TRBV7-2	TRBJ2-1	-	-	TGTGCCAGCAGCTTAGGAGCGGGTTCCCACAATGAGCAGTTCTTC	CASSLGAGSHNEQFF
TRBV6-5	TRBJ1-3	-	-	TGTGCCAGCAGAAAGGGGAACAGGGCTGGAAACACCATATATTTT	CASRKGNRAGNTIYF
TRBV28	TRBJ2-4	-	-	TGTGCCAGCAGCCCCGGTGGGTCTGGGCCCAAAAACATTCAGTACTTC	CASSPGGSGPKNIQYF
TRBV30	TRBJ1-3	-	-	TGTGCCTTCAGGAAACTTGGAAACACCATATATTTT	CAFRKLGNTIYF
TRBV7-8	TRBJ1-5	-	TRBD1	TGTGCCAGCAGCTTAAGCCACAGGGGTAACCAGCCCCAGCATTTT	CASSLSHRGNQPQHF
TRBV6-5	TRBJ2-7	-	-	TGTGCCAGCAGTTACTCGTCGGGGTTTCCTTACGAGCAGTACTTC	CASSYSSGFPYEQYF
TRBV29-1	TRBJ1-1	-	TRBD1	TGCAGCGTTGAGGGACAGGGGAATGAAGCTTTCTTT	CSVEGQGNEAFF